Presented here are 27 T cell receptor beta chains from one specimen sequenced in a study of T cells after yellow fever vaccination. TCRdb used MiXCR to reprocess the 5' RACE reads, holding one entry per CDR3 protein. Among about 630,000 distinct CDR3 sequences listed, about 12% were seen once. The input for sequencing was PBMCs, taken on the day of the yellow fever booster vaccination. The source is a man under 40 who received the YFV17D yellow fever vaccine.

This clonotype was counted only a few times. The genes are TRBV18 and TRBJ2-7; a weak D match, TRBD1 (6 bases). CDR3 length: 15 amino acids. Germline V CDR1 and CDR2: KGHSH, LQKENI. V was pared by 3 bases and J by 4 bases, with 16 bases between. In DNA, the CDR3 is TGTGCCAGCTCACCGGAGACAGGACCTCGGTACGAGCAGTACTTC. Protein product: CASSPETGPRYEQYF.

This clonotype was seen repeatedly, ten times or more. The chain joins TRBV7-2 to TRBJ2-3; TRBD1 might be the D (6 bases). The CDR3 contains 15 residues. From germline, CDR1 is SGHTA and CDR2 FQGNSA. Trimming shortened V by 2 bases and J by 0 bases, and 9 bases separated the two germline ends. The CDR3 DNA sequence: TGTGCCAGCAGCTTATGGCAGGGGAGCACAGATACGCAGTATTTT. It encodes CASSLWQGSTDTQYF.

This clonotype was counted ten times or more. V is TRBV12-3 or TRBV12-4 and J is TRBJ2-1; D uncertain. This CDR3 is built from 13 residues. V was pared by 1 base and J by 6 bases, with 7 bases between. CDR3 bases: TGTGCCAGCAGTTTAGGAGACTTCAATGAGCAGTTCTTC. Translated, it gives CASSLGDFNEQFF.

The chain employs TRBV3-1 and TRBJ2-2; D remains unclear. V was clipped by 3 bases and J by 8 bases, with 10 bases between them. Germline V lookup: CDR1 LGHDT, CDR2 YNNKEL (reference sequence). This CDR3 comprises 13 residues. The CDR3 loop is CASSHGPWGELFF. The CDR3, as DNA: TGTGCCAGCAGCCACGGACCGTGGGGGGAGCTGTTTTTT.

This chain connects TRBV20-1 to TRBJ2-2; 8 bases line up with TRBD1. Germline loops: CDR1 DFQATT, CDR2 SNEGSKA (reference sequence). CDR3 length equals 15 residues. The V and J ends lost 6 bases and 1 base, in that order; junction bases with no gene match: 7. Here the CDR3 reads CSANTGTGNTGELFF. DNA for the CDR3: TGCAGTGCAAACACCGGGACAGGGAACACCGGGGAGCTGTTTTTT.

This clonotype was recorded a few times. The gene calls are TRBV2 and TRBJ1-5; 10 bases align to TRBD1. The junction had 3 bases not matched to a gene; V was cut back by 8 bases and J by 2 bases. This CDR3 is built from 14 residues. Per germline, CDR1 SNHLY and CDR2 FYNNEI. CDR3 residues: CASGGTGGNQPQHF. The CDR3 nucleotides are TGTGCCAGCGGTGGGACAGGGGGCAATCAGCCCCAGCATTTT.

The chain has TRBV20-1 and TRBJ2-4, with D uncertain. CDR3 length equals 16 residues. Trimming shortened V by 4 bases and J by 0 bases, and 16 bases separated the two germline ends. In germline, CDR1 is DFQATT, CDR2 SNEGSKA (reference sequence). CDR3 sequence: CSATDSTSLAKNIQYF. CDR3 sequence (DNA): TGCAGTGCTACCGACTCGACATCACTAGCCAAAAACATTCAGTACTTC.

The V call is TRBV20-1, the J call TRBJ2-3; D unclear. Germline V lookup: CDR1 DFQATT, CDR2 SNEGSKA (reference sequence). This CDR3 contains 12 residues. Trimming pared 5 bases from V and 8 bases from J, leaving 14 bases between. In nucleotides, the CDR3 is TGCAGTGCTGGACCCGTTTTGGGTACGCAGTATTTT. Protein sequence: CSAGPVLGTQYF.

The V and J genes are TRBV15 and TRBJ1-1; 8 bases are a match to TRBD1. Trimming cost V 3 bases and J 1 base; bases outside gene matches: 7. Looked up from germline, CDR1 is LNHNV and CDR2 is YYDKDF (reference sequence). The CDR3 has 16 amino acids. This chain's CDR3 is CATSSRQGTQNTEAFF. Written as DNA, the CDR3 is TGTGCCACCAGCAGCCGACAGGGGACTCAGAACACTGAAGCTTTCTTT.

The CDR3 here is CASSKVDRSSKNQPQHF. In nucleotides, the CDR3 is TGTGCCAGCAGCAAAGTGGATCGCAGTTCGAAGAATCAGCCCCAGCATTTT. The gene calls are TRBV21-1 and TRBJ1-5. TRBV21-1 represents a pseudogene. The CDR3 is 17 amino acids.

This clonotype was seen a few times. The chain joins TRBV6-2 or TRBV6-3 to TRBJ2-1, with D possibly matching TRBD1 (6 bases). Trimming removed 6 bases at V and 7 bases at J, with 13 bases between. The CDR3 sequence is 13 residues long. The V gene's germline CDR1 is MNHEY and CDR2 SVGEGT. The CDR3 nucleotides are TGTGCCAGCAGACTGACAGGAGGAAATGAGCAGTTCTTC. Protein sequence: CASRLTGGNEQFF.

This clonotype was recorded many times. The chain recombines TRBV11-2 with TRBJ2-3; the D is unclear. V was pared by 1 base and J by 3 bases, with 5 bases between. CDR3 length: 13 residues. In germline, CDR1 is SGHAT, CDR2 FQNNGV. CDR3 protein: CASSLAATDTQYF. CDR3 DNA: TGTGCCAGCAGCTTAGCCGCTACAGATACGCAGTATTTT.

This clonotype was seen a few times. The CDR3 loop is CASSPTPGLADYEQYF. DNA for the CDR3: TGTGCCAGCAGCCCCACACCGGGACTAGCGGACTACGAGCAGTACTTC. This chain connects TRBV5-4 to TRBJ2-7; 11 bases are a match to TRBD2. Trimming cost V 4 bases and J 3 bases; bases outside gene matches: 9. The CDR3 extends over 16 amino acids. Looked up from germline, CDR1 is SGHNT and CDR2 is YYREEE (reference sequence).

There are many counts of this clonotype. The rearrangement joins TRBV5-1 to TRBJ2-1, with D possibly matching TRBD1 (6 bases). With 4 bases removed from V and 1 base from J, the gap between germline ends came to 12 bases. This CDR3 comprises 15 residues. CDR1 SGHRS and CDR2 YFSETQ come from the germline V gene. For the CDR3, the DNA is TGCGCCAGCAGCGGGGGCCAGGGTTCCTACAATGAGCAGTTCTTC. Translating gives CASSGGQGSYNEQFF.

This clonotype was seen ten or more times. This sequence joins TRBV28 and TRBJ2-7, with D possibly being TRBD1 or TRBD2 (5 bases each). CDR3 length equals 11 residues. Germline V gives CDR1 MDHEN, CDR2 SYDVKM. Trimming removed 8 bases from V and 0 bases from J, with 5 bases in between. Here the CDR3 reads CASGTSYEQYF. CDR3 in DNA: TGTGCCAGCGGGACCTCCTACGAGCAGTACTTC.

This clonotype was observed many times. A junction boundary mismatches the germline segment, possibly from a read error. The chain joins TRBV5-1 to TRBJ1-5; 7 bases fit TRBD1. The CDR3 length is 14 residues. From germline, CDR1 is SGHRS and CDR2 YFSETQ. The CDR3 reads CASSPGGSNQPQHF. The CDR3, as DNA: TGTGCCAGCAGCCCAGGGGGTAGCAATCAGCCCCAGCATTTT.

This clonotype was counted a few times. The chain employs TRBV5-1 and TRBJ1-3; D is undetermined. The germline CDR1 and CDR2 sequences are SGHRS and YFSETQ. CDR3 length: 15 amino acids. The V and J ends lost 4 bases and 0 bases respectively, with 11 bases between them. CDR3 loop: CASSLDGFSGNTIYF. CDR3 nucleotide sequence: TGCGCCAGCAGCCTCGATGGGTTCTCTGGAAACACCATATATTTT. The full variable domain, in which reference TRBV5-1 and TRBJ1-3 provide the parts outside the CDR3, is KAGVTQTPRYLIKTRGQQVTLSCSPISGHRSVSWYQQTPGQGLQFLFEYFSETQRNKGNFPGRFSGRQFSNSRSEMNVSTLELGDSALYLCASSLDGFSGNTIYFGEGSWLTVV.

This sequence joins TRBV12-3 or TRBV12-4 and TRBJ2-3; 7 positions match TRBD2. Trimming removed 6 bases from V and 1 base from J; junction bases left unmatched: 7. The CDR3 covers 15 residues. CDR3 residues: CASSLGRGGTDTQYF. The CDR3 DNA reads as TGTGCCAGCAGCCTGGGGAGGGGAGGCACAGATACGCAGTATTTT.

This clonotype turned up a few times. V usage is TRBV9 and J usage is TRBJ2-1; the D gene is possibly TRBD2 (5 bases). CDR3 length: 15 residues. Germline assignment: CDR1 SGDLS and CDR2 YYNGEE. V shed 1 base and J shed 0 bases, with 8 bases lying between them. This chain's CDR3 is CASSVTGSSYNEQFF. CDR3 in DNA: TGTGCCAGCAGCGTAACGGGGAGCTCCTACAATGAGCAGTTCTTC.

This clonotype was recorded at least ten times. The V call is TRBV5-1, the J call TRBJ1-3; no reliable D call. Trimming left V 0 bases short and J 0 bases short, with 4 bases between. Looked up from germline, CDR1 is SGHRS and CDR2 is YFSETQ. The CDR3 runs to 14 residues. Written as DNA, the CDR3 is TGCGCCAGCAGCTTGGACAGCTCTGGAAACACCATATATTTT. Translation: CASSLDSSGNTIYF.

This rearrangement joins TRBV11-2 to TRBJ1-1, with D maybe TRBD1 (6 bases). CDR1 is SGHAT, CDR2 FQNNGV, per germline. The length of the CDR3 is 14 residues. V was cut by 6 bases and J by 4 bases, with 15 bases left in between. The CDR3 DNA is TGTGCCAGCAGGCCGGCAGGGGCGAGCACTGAAGCTTTCTTT. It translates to CASRPAGASTEAFF.

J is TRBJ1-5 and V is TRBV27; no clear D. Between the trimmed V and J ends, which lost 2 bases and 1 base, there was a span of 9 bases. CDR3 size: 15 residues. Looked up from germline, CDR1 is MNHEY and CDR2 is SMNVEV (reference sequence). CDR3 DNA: TGTGCCAGCAGTTTAACTTGGGGAAGCAATCAGCCCCAGCATTTT. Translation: CASSLTWGSNQPQHF.

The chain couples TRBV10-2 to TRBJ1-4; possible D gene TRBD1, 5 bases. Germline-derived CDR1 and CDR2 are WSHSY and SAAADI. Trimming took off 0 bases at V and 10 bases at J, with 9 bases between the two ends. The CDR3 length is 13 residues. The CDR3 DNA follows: TGCGCCAGCAGTGAGTCTGGGGGACGAAAACTGTTTTTT. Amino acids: CASSESGGRKLFF.

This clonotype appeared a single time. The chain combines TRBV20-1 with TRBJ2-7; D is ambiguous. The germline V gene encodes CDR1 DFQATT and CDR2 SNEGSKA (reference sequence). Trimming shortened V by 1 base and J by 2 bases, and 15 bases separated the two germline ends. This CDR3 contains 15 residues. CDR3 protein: CSARAWTDQTYEQYF. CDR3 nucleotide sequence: TGCAGTGCTAGAGCTTGGACGGACCAGACCTACGAGCAGTACTTC.

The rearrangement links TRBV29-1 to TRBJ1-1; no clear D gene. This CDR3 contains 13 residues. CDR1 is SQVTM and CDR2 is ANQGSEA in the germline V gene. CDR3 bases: TGCACAGTAGATTCGCACGAGAACACTGAAGCTTTCTTT. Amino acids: CTVDSHENTEAFF.

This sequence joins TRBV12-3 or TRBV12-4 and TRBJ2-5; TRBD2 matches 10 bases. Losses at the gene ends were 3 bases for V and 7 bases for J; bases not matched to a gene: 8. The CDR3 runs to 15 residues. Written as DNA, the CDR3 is TGTGCCAGCAGTTTTGCTAGCGGGGGACTCAGGACCCAGTACTTC. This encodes CASSFASGGLRTQYF.

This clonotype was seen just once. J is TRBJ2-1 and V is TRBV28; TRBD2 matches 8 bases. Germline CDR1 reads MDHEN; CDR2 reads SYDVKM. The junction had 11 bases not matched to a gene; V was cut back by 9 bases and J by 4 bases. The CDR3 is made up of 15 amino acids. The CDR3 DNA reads TGTGCCAGGAGCCTCGGGCTAGCGGGTTACAATGAGCAGTTCTTC. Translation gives CARSLGLAGYNEQFF.